This paragraph covers one TCR beta chain sequence. Its cognate antigen has yet to be identified. No base-level quality is on record; no much larger clone is a single base apart. TCRbeta CDR3 regions were amplified from genomic DNA by means of the immunoSEQ Assay, a bias-controlled multiplex PCR. The authors' analysis ran thus. Within the assay, amplification of reference gene primers was used to estimate how many nucleated cells each sample contained. Sequence reads were collapsed and filtered to measure the absolute abundance of every unique TCRbeta CDR3 rearrangement. For each sample, productive Simpson clonality was calculated by taking the square root of Simpson's diversity index across productive rearrangements. In its TCRdb copy, this immuneACCESS table keeps in-frame sequences only and misses some clones. Where compared with another copy, unresolved V genes explain less than half of these, and the others have no known cause. V, J and clone size were drawn from that table, and D and trimming were deduced from the DNA. The sample table shows about 150,000 clones, and around 86% are seen once. Around 3.5% of the sample belongs to the ten largest clones.

CDR1 and CDR2, looked up from the germline V gene, are SQVTM and ANQGSEA. The CDR3 measures 15 amino acids from cysteine to phenylalanine. Only the CDR3 DNA is retained, 45 bases long and in frame from the first base. From V the trimming removes 4 bases and from J it removes 0 bases, while the gene matches leave 7 bases of the junction unaccounted for. Collaborating institutions collected whole blood in K2EDTA tubes following their own protocols. For TCRbeta analysis, collaborators shipped samples as frozen whole blood, isolated PBMCs, or DNA extracted from either of those sample types. The data stem from a study of blood T cell repertoires in COVID-19 (dated by TCRdb to 2020 to 2022). Looking at the study overall: Samples covering the acute and convalescent phases of COVID-19 were provided by collaborators in the United States, Italy and Spain. Where available, HLA class I and class II types were obtained from metadata supplied by the sample provider rather than from assay-based typing. Deeply sampled blood TCRbeta repertoires from subjects exposed to, actively infected with, or recovered from COVID-19 were included in the dataset. The prospective study material was composed of cDNA or gDNA derived from T cells, B-cell-depleted T cells, or PBMCs. The repertoires were released in a freely available public database intended as a resource for research on the immune response to SARS-CoV-2. A de-identified subject ID, COVID-19 status, age in years and sex were almost always included in the sample metadata. Samples came from the ongoing ImmuneRACE study (first 160 participants) plus 1,254 subjects from 6 global collaborators. What the work shows at the level of the full study, not this receptor alone: The amount of clinical and demographic metadata varied by source and participant and was provided uncurated.

The sequenced sample consisted of peripheral blood. The TCR sequence derives from a man aged 65 to 85 with acute or convalescent COVID-19. The V gene is TRBV29-1 and the J gene is TRBJ1-1; 8 junctional bases match TRBD1. The CDR3 corresponds to CSVGRTGTLNTEAFF. In nucleotide form, the sequence is TGCAGCGTTGGAAGGACAGGGACATTGAACACTGAAGCTTTCTTT.